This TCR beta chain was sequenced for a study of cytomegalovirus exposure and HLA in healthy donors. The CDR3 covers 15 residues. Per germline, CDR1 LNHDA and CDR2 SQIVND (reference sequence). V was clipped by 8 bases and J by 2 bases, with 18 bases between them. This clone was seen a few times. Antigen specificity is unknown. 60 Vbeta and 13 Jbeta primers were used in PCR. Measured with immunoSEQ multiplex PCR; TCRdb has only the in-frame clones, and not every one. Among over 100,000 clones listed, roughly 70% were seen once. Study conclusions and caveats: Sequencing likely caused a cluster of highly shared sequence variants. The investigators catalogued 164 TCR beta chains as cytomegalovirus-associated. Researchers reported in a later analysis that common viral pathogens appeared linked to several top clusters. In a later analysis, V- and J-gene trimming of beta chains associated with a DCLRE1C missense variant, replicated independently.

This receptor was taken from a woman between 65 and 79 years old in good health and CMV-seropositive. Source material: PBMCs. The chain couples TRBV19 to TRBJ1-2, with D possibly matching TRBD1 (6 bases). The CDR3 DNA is TGTGCCAGTCAACCAGGACAGAGAAGAAACTATGGCTACACCTTC. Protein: CASQPGQRRNYGYTF.